This T cell receptor (beta chain) stems from a study of T-cell reconstitution after alpha-beta-depleted transplantation in children. General study findings and limits: Hyperexpanded clones declined; after one year, newly produced T cells mostly supplied diversity. Alpha-beta T cells present about two months after transplant were reported to originate from several hundred expanded graft clones. Surviving recipient T cells and intrathymic progenitors accounted for some patients' high TCRbeta diversity at day 60.

This clonotype was recorded a few times. Its matching antigen is unknown. Unique molecular identifiers featured in how the TCRbeta library was prepared. One entry per CDR3 protein results from TCRdb running MiXCR on the PCR reads. The sample records fewer than 1 million distinct CDR3 sequences, around 15% being singletons. Sequencing was performed on PBMCs, mostly from graft donor cells, taken 360 days after TCRalphabeta/CD19-depleted stem cell transplant. This TCR derives from a male patient between 10 and 17 years old who had a stem cell transplant for acute lymphoblastic leukemia, so the T cells may come from the graft donor.

CDR3 nucleotide sequence: TGTGCCAGCAGTTTGAAGAAAAATCAGCCCCAGCATTTT. Protein sequence: CASSLKKNQPQHF. The chain joins TRBV6-5 to TRBJ1-5; D remains unclear. V was cut by 4 bases and J by 4 bases, with 8 bases left in between. Germline values: CDR1 MNHEY, CDR2 SVGAGI. There are 13 residues in the CDR3.